Shown below are 13 T cell receptor beta chains from a single sample sequenced in a study of cytomegalovirus exposure and HLA in healthy donors. Amplification used 60 Vbeta primers and 13 Jbeta primers. Sequenced by immunoSEQ multiplex PCR; TCRdb stores in-frame clones only, minus some. The sample has 150,000 to 180,000 clones, 65% to 75% seen once. The source material was PBMCs. These receptors were taken from a man aged 30 to 45 in good health and CMV-seronegative.

The chain has TRBV10-3 and TRBJ2-1; TRBD2 matches 9 bases. The germline V gene encodes CDR1 ENHRY and CDR2 SYGVKD. The CDR3 totals 16 residues. V lost 7 bases, J lost 4 bases, and 11 bases stayed unmatched. CDR3: CAITSGNSGGYNEQFF. CDR3 bases: TGTGCCATCACCTCCGGTAATAGCGGGGGATACAATGAGCAGTTCTTC.

CDR3 sequence reads: CASSFLDRDYGYTF. In DNA form, the CDR3 reads TGTGCCAGCAGTTTCTTGGACAGGGACTATGGCTACACCTTC. The chain couples TRBV28 to TRBJ1-2, with TRBD1 matching over 8 bases. Trimming took 3 bases from V and 3 from J; bases not matched to a gene: 3. CDR1 is MDHEN and CDR2 is SYDVKM in the germline V gene. The CDR3 is 14 residues long.

The rearrangement links TRBV6-5 to TRBJ2-7; D not resolved. Trimming took off 7 bases at V and 6 bases at J, with 16 bases between the two ends. Germline V gives CDR1 MNHEY, CDR2 SVGAGI. CDR3 size: 13 residues. The CDR3 protein is CASTSDLLGEQYF. CDR3 coding DNA: TGTGCCAGCACCTCCGACTTGTTGGGCGAGCAGTACTTC.

The chain combines TRBV7-2 with TRBJ2-1; TRBD2 aligns across 12 bases. The CDR3 is 19 residues long. CDR1 and CDR2 (germline): SGHTA, FQGNSA. V lost 5 bases to trimming and J lost 1 base; unmatched junction nucleotides: 12. CDR3 in amino acids: CASSPQPGLAGMSYNEQFF. For the CDR3, the DNA is TGTGCCAGCAGCCCCCAACCCGGACTAGCGGGGATGTCCTACAATGAGCAGTTCTTC.

V is TRBV5-6 and J is TRBJ1-4; 11 bases are a match to TRBD1. The V and J ends lost 4 bases and 7 bases, in that order; junction bases with no gene match: 3. The germline gives CDR1 SGHDT, CDR2 YYEEEE. The CDR3 runs to 14 residues. The CDR3 nucleotides are TGTGCCAGCAGCACCGGGACAGGGGGTGAAAAACTGTTTTTT. It specifies CASSTGTGGEKLFF.

This rearrangement joins TRBV27 to TRBJ1-5; no definite D call. Germline lookup yields CDR1 MNHEY and CDR2 SMNVEV (reference sequence). The V end lost 7 bases, the J end lost 4 bases, and 17 bases lay between the germline ends. The CDR3 contains 15 residues. Written as DNA, the CDR3 is TGTGCCAGCACCCCCCTGGGCAGCCAGAATCAGCCCCAGCATTTT. Protein product: CASTPLGSQNQPQHF.

This clone was detected a few times. J is TRBJ2-1 and V is TRBV23-1; 12 nucleotides match TRBD2. TRBV23-1 is reported as an ORF; its role is uncertain. This CDR3 comprises 18 residues. The J segment lost 6 bases and the V segment lost 4 bases, leaving 13 bases of the junction unmatched. In nucleotides, the CDR3 is TGCGCCAGCAGTCTCCAACGTCCTAGCGGGGGGGCGTTCAATGAGCAGTTCTTC. Translating it yields CASSLQRPSGGAFNEQFF.

The chain recombines TRBV5-1 with TRBJ2-3, with D possibly being TRBD1 (5 bases). The V end lost 0 bases, the J end lost 4 bases, and 9 bases lay between the germline ends. This CDR3 has 14 amino acids. Germline CDR1 is SGHRS and CDR2 is YFSETQ. The CDR3 protein is CASSLDQGSDTQYF. The CDR3 DNA reads TGCGCCAGCAGCTTGGATCAGGGTTCAGATACGCAGTATTTT.

The chain uses TRBV6-6 and TRBJ2-2; 7 bases fit TRBD1. From germline, CDR1 is MNHNY and CDR2 SVGAGI (reference sequence). V shed 0 bases, J shed 4 bases, and the junction held 5 bases outside the gene matches. The CDR3 consists of 16 residues. CDR3 in DNA: TGTGCCAGCAGTTACTCGACAGGGTACGGCACCGGGGAGCTGTTTTTT. Translated, it gives CASSYSTGYGTGELFF.

The rearrangement joins TRBV19 to TRBJ2-7, with D maybe TRBD2 (5 bases). Germline loops: CDR1 LNHDA, CDR2 SQIVND (reference sequence). The CDR3 is 10 amino acids. Trimming pared 7 bases from V and 9 bases from J, leaving 10 bases between. CDR3 nucleotides: TGTGCCAGTATCCGCCGGGGGCAGTACTTC. The encoded protein is CASIRRGQYF.

This sequence joins TRBV2 and TRBJ1-1; the D gene is possibly TRBD1 (5 bases). CDR3 size: 13 residues. Trimming stripped 4 bases from V and 3 bases from J, with 9 bases between. CDR1 SNHLY and CDR2 FYNNEI come from the germline V gene. The CDR3 DNA reads as TGTGCCAGCAGTGGAGGACAATACACTGAAGCTTTCTTT. Residues: CASSGGQYTEAFF.

The chain has TRBV5-4 and TRBJ2-7; D is perhaps TRBD1 (6 bases). Germline V gene data show CDR1 as SGHNT and CDR2 as YYREEE (reference sequence). V was trimmed by 0 bases and J by 5 bases, leaving 18 bases between them. CDR3 length: 16 residues. CDR3 loop: CASSLGGTPFVNEQYF. The CDR3 bases are TGTGCCAGCAGCTTGGGAGGGACACCCTTCGTAAACGAGCAGTACTTC.

The chain links TRBV11-2 to TRBJ2-7; TRBD1 is a possible D gene (6 bases). The CDR3 spans 13 residues. Germline-derived CDR1 and CDR2 are SGHAT and FQNNGV. Trimming pared 5 bases from V and 3 bases from J, leaving 11 bases between. The chain's CDR3 is CASSAGQSYEQYF. CDR3 in DNA: TGTGCCAGCAGCGCCGGACAGAGCTACGAGCAGTACTTC.